This record concerns one T cell receptor (beta chain) sequence. Antigen unknown. TCRdb re-analysed the RT-PCR reads in MiXCR, keeping a single row per CDR3 protein. The profile shows under 750,000 distinct CDR3 sequences, over 9.5% of them singletons. The record originates from a study of response to subunit inactivated influenza vaccine. Study-wide points: The authors proposed limited new T cell recruitment per seasonal influenza vaccination.

Germline CDR1 DFQATT, CDR2 SNEGSKA (reference sequence). Trimming took 2 bases from V and 3 from J; bases not matched to a gene: 5. The CDR3 spans 15 residues. This receptor was taken from a man aged 50-59 years who received an inactivated influenza vaccine. The chain recombines TRBV20-1 with TRBJ2-1, with 9 bases aligning to TRBD2. Sequenced here: PBMCs from blood, sampled on the day of vaccination. The CDR3 coding sequence is TGCAGTGCTAGACGCGCGGGGGGGCTCTACAATGAGCAGTTCTTC. It yields the protein CSARRAGGLYNEQFF.